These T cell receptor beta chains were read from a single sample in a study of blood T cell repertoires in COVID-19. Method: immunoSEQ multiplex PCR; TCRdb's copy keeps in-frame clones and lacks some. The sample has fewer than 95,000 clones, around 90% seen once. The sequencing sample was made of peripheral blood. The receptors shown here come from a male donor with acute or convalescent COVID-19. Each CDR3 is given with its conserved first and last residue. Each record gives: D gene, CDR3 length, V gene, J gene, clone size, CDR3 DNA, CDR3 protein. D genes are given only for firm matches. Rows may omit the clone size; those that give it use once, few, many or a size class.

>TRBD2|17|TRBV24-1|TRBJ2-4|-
TGTGCCACCAGTGATTTGGGGGGGACTAGCGCCGAAAACATTCAGTACTTC
CATSDLGGTSAENIQYF
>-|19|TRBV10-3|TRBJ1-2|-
TGTGCCATCAGTGAGGACCGGGATGGGAGGCAGCGGCCCTCGGGTGGCTACACCTTC
CAISEDRDGRQRPSGGYTF
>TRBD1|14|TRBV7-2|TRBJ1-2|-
TGTGCCAGCAGCTGGAGGGACAGTAACTATGGCTACACCTTC
CASSWRDSNYGYTF
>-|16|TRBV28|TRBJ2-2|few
TGTGCCAGCAGTTCCCAAGGGGCGGCGAACACCGGGGAGCTGTTTTTT
CASSSQGAANTGELFF
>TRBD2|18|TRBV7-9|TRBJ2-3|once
TGTGCCAGCAGCGGGGGACTAGCGGAGTGGGATAACACAGATACGCAGTATTTT
CASSGGLAEWDNTDTQYF
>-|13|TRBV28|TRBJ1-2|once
TGTGCCATCGAAAACAGAGCTAACTATGGCTACACCTTC
CAIENRANYGYTF
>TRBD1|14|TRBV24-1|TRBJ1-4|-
TGTGCCACGCTGTATGACAGGGCCCAGGCGAAACTGTTTTTT
CATLYDRAQAKLFF
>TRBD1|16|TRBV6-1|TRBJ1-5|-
TGTGCCAGCAGTGACCTCCCTTACAGGGGGGATCAGCCCCAGCATTTT
CASSDLPYRGDQPQHF
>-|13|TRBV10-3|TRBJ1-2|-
TGTGCCATCAGTGAGGGGGGGGACTATGGCTACACCTTC
CAISEGGDYGYTF
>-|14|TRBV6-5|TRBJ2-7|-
TGTGCCAGCAGTTACGAGCGCCAATCCTACGAGCAGTACTTC
CASSYERQSYEQYF
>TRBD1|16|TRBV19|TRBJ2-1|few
TGTGCCAGTAGTAGGCAGGACAGGGCCCCTTACAATGAGCAGTTCTTC
CASSRQDRAPYNEQFF
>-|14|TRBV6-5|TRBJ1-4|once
TGTGCCTCAGAGGCGATGCCAACTAATGAAAAACTGTTTTTT
CASEAMPTNEKLFF
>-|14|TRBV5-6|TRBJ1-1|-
TGTGCCAGCAGCTTGGGCCTCCAGGGTGCTGAAGCTTTCTTT
CASSLGLQGAEAFF
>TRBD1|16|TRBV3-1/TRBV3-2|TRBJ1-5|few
TGTGCCAGCAGCCAAACAGGGGCGCGAGGCAATCAGCCCCAGCATTTT
CASSQTGARGNQPQHF
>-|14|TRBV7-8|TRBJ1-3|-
TGTGCCAGCAGCCGACAGGCCCCTGGAAACACCATATATTTT
CASSRQAPGNTIYF
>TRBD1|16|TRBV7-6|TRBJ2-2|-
TGTGCCAGCAGCTTAGATGTGACAGGGGGCACCGGGGAGCTGTTTTTT
CASSLDVTGGTGELFF
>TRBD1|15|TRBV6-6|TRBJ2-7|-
TGTGCCAGCAGTTACTCTGGGACAGGGCCTCGGGAGCAGTACTTC
CASSYSGTGPREQYF
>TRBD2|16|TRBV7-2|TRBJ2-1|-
TGTGCCAGCAGCTTAGGGGCCAGCGGGGGTAGAGATGAGCAGTTCTTC
CASSLGASGGRDEQFF
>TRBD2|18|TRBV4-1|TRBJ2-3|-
TGCGCCAGCAGCCAAGATTTGGGACTAGCGGGGGCTGAAGATACGCAGTATTTT
CASSQDLGLAGAEDTQYF
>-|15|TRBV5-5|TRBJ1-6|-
TGTGCCAGCAGTCCCACAGGGATCGATAATTCACCCCTCCACTTT
CASSPTGIDNSPLHF
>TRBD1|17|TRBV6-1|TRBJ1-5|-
TGTGCCAGCAGTGGGGGGGACAGTTTCCTAGCAAATCAGCCCCAGCATTTT
CASSGGDSFLANQPQHF
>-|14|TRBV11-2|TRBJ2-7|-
TGTGCCAGCAGCTTTGAGGACACCACCTACGAGCAGTACTTC
CASSFEDTTYEQYF
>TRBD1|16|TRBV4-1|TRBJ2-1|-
TGCGCCAGCAGCCAAGGGGGACAGGGGCGCCAGGGTGAGCAGTTCTTC
CASSQGGQGRQGEQFF
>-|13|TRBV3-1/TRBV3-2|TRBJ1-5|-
TGTGCCAGCAGTCAGGGATCAGGTCAGCCCCAGCATTTT
CASSQGSGQPQHF
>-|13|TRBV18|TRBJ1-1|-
TGTGCCAGCTCACCACAGGCAGGGGTTGAAGCTTTCTTT
CASSPQAGVEAFF
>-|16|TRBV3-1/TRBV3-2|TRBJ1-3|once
TGTGCCAGCAGCCAAGATCTCAGAAACTCTGGAAACACCATATATTTT
CASSQDLRNSGNTIYF
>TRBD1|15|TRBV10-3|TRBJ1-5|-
TGTGCCATCTCGGGGGACACAGGGGCTCCTCAGCCCCAGCATTTT
CAISGDTGAPQPQHF
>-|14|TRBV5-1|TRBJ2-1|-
TGCGCCAGCAGCCGATCCCAGGGTTCCGATGAGCAGTTCTTC
CASSRSQGSDEQFF
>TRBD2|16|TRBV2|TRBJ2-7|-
TGTGCCAGCAGTGACCTGACTAGCGGGGGGTACTACGAGCAGTACTTC
CASSDLTSGGYYEQYF
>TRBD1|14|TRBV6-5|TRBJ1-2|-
TGTGCCAGCAGTTACCACAGGGGGCGCCTTGGCTACACCTTC
CASSYHRGRLGYTF
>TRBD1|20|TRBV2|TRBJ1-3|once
TGTGCCAGCAGTGATCTACTGTTAGCCCAACAGGGGATAGCTGGAAACACCATATATTTT
CASSDLLLAQQGIAGNTIYF
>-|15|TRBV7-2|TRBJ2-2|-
TGTGCCAGCAGCTTAGTTGCTCTAGTCACCGGGGAGCTGTTTTTT
CASSLVALVTGELFF
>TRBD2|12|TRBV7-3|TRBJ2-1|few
TGTGCCAGCAGCTTCCCGGGACTAGACGAGTTCTTC
CASSFPGLDEFF
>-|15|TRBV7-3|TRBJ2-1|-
TGTGCCAGCAGCTTAGTTAGGAGCTCCTACAATGAGCAGTTCTTC
CASSLVRSSYNEQFF
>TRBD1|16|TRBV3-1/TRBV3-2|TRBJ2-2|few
TGTGCCAGCAGCCAAGAGGGACAGGGGAACACCGGGGAGCTGTTTTTT
CASSQEGQGNTGELFF
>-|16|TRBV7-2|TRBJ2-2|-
TGTGCCAGCAGCTTAGGTAGATTCGCGAACACCGGGGAGCTGTTTTTT
CASSLGRFANTGELFF
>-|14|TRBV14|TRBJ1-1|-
TGTGCCAGCAGCCCGAGACTAGCGCACACTGAAGCTTTCTTT
CASSPRLAHTEAFF
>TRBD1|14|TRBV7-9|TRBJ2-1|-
TGTGCCAGCAGCTTAGCGAGGGAGGGGACAGGGGACTTCTTC
CASSLAREGTGDFF
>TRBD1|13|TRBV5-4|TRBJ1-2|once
TGTGCCAGCTTCCGGACAGGGGGCTATGGCTACACCTTC
CASFRTGGYGYTF
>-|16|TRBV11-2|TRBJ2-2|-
TGTGCCAGCAGCTTAGATTCAGGGCTGGGTACCGGGGAGCTGTTTTTT
CASSLDSGLGTGELFF
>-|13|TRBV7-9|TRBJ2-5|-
TGTGCCAGCAGCTCGGACAGCTCGGAGACCCAGTACTTC
CASSSDSSETQYF
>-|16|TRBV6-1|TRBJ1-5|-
TGTGCCAGCAGTGAATTGATGGGACTGGGCAATCAGCCCCAGCATTTT
CASSELMGLGNQPQHF